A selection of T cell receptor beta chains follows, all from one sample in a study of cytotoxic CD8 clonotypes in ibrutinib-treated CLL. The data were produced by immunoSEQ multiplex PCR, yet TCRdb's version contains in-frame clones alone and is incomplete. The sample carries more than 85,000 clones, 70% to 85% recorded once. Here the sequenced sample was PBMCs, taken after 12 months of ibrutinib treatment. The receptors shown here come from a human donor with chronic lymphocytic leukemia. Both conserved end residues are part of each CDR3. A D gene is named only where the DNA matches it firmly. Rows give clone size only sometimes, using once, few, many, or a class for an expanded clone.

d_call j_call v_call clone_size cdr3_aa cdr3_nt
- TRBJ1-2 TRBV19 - CASSIGASGPGSYTF TGTGCCAGTAGTATAGGGGCATCGGGACCGGGGAGCTACACCTTC
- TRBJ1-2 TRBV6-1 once CASSEPGAPGNYGYTF TGTGCCAGCAGTGAACCGGGGGCCCCCGGCAACTATGGCTACACCTTC
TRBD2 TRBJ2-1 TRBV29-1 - CSVQRGERNEQFF TGCAGCGTACAGCGGGGGGAACGGAATGAGCAGTTCTTC
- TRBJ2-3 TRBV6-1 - CASTRSSHSTDTQYF TGTGCCAGCACCCGCTCATCCCACAGCACAGATACGCAGTATTTT
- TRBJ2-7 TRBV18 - CASSPSQGYEQYF TGTGCCAGCTCACCTTCTCAGGGTTACGAGCAGTACTTC
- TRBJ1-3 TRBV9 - CASSVGSGSGSGNTIYF TGTGCCAGCAGCGTAGGATCGGGGAGCGGCTCTGGAAACACCATATATTTT
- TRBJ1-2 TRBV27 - CASSLAPPGQLYRGYTF TGTGCCAGCAGTTTAGCCCCCCCCGGACAGTTGTACCGTGGCTACACCTTC
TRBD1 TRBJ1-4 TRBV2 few CASSGTAQGKLFF TGTGCCAGCAGCGGGACAGCTCAGGGAAAACTGTTTTTT
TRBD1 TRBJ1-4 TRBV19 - CASTTGTGNEKLFF TGTGCCAGCACTACCGGGACAGGGAATGAAAAACTGTTTTTT
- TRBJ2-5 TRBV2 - CASGGGGETQYF TGTGCCAGCGGGGGTGGTGGGGAGACCCAGTACTTC
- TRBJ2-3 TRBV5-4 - CASTLASTDTQYF TGTGCCAGCACCCTCGCTAGCACAGATACGCAGTATTTT
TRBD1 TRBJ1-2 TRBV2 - CASTDRVGYGYTF TGTGCCAGCACGGACAGGGTAGGCTATGGCTACACCTTC
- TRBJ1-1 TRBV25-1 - CASSALRDTTEAFF TGTGCCAGCAGTGCCCTCCGGGACACCACTGAAGCTTTCTTT
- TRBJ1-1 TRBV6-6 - CASRGANTEAFF TGTGCCAGCAGGGGTGCCAACACTGAAGCTTTCTTT
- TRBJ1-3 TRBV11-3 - CASSPLGGIGNTIYF TGTGCCAGCAGCCCATTAGGCGGGATTGGAAACACCATATATTTT
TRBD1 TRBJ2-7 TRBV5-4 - CASSLGNRGTEQYF TGTGCCAGCAGCTTGGGGAACAGGGGGACCGAGCAGTACTTC
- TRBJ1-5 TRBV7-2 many CASSLSQGGQPQHF TGTGCCAGCAGCTTAAGTCAGGGAGGTCAGCCCCAGCATTTT
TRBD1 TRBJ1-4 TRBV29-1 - CSVRDRGPWEKLFF TGCAGCGTCCGCGACAGGGGGCCTTGGGAAAAACTGTTTTTT
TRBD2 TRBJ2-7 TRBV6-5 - CASSNSGALSYEQYF TGTGCCAGCAGTAATAGCGGGGCCCTCTCCTACGAGCAGTACTTC
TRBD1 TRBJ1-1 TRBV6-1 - CASLQGAQNTEAFF TGTGCCAGCTTACAGGGGGCTCAGAACACTGAAGCTTTCTTT
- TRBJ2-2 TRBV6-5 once CAHREGRSGTGELFF TGTGCCCACAGGGAGGGGAGGTCGGGTACCGGGGAGCTGTTTTTT
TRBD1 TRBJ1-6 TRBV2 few CASSEARDRNSPLHF TGTGCCAGCAGTGAAGCGCGGGACAGAAATTCACCCCTCCACTTT
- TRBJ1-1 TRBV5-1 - CASSWKGRTTEAFF TGCGCCAGCAGCTGGAAGGGGAGGACCACTGAAGCTTTCTTT
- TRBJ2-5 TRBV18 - CASSPLTGQETQYF TGTGCCAGCTCACCACTAACAGGCCAAGAGACCCAGTACTTC
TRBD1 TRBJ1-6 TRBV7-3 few CASSARQGAHYSPLHF TGTGCCAGCAGCGCGCGACAGGGGGCGCACTATTCACCCCTCCACTTT
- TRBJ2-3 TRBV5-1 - CASSEADSTDTQYF TGCGCCAGCAGCGAAGCCGACAGCACAGATACGCAGTATTTT